These 10 T cell receptor beta chains originate from one sample sequenced in a study of hypomethylating agent response in myelodysplastic syndrome (dated by TCRdb to the early 2020s). Libraries were built with the immunoSEQ multiplex PCR assay. Imported from immuneACCESS, the table was reduced by TCRdb to in-frame sequences with V and J called. These copies leave out some clones; in studies compared against another copy, an unresolved V gene accounts for under half, and the cause of the remainder is not known. The sample records approximately 1,800 clones, around nine tenths of which are singletons. The ten largest clones add up to 3.5% of the sample. Sequences were derived from bone marrow, sampled before or after starting hypomethylating agent treatment for myelodysplastic syndrome (not recorded which). All receptors derive from a human donor with myelodysplastic syndrome.

The chain links TRBV7-9 to TRBJ2-1; 12 bases fit TRBD2. The CDR3 extends over 18 amino acids. Per the germline V gene, CDR1 is SEHNR and CDR2 is FQNEAQ (reference sequence). J lost 4 bases, V lost 5 bases, and 12 bases had no gene match. CDR3 DNA sequence: TGTGCCAGCAGCCCCCGGCTAGCGGGAGGGCCTAGTTACAATGAGCAGTTCTTC. This sequence encodes CASSPRLAGGPSYNEQFF.

The chain joins TRBV27 to TRBJ2-1; D remains ambiguous. The CDR3 runs 12 residues. The V gene lost 0 bases and the J gene lost 6 bases, with 3 bases spanning the gap. The germline CDR1 and CDR2 sequences are MNHEY and SMNVEV (reference sequence). CDR3 region: CASSLSGNEQFF. The CDR3 DNA follows: TGTGCCAGCAGTTTATCTGGCAATGAGCAGTTCTTC.

CDR3: CAIRRQGARTGANVLTF. In DNA, the CDR3 is TGTGCCATCAGGAGACAGGGGGCAAGGACTGGGGCCAACGTCCTGACTTTC. The chain carries TRBV10-3 and TRBJ2-6; 10 nucleotides align to TRBD1. V shed 6 bases, J shed 2 bases, and the junction held 7 bases outside the gene matches. This CDR3 has 17 residues. Germline CDR1 reads ENHRY; CDR2 reads SYGVKD.

This chain uses TRBV19 with TRBJ1-5, with D possibly matching TRBD1 (5 bases). The CDR3 contains 15 residues. CDR1 is LNHDA and CDR2 is SQIVND in the germline V gene (reference sequence). The V end lost 2 bases, the J end lost 3 bases, and 11 bases lay between the germline ends. The chain's CDR3 is CASSIRGAFNQPQHF. The CDR3, as DNA: TGTGCCAGTAGTATAAGAGGGGCCTTCAATCAGCCCCAGCATTTT.

This rearrangement joins TRBV27 to TRBJ2-7; D gene uncertain. CDR3 size: 14 residues. V was trimmed by 3 bases and J by 4 bases, leaving 13 bases between them. Germline V gene lookup returns CDR1 MNHEY and CDR2 SMNVEV (reference sequence). CDR3 nucleotide sequence: TGTGCCAGCAGTTTGGCAGGCCCCTGGTACGAGCAGTACTTC. Translating it yields CASSLAGPWYEQYF.

The chain has TRBV7-3 and TRBJ2-1; TRBD2 matches 8 bases. The CDR3 consists of 14 residues. Trimming cost V 5 bases and J 6 bases; bases outside gene matches: 6. Germline assignment: CDR1 SGHTA and CDR2 FQGTGA. The DNA for the CDR3 is TGTGCCAGCAGCAACAGCGGGAGATCCAATGAGCAGTTCTTC. Its translation: CASSNSGRSNEQFF.

The chain carries TRBV30 and TRBJ1-4; D perhaps matches TRBD1 (6 bases). The CDR3 contains 15 residues. CDR1 and CDR2 (germline): GTSNPN, SVGIG (reference sequence). With 4 bases removed from V and 2 bases from J, the gap between germline ends came to 14 bases. The CDR3 DNA is TGTGCCTGGAAGGAGGACAGACTGACTAATGAAAAACTGTTTTTT. Residues: CAWKEDRLTNEKLFF.

The chain is built from TRBV28 and TRBJ1-4; no firm D call. With 8 bases removed from V and 2 bases from J, the gap between germline ends came to 15 bases. The V gene's germline CDR1 is MDHEN and CDR2 SYDVKM. This CDR3 has 15 amino acids. The CDR3 DNA sequence: TGTGCCAGCCTTAGTTGGGCGGGGACTAATGAAAAACTGTTTTTT. This sequence encodes CASLSWAGTNEKLFF.

CDR3 coding DNA: TGTGCCAGCAGCTTAGGAGGGACAGGGCCCCTGGGGTATGGCTACACCTTC. Protein product: CASSLGGTGPLGYGYTF. V and J are TRBV11-2 and TRBJ1-2; 9 bases are shared with TRBD1. This CDR3 contains 17 residues. Germline lookup yields CDR1 SGHAT and CDR2 FQNNGV. The V gene end was trimmed by 1 base and the J gene end by 5 bases; junction bases not matched to a gene: 11.

V usage is TRBV28 and J usage is TRBJ1-5; D remains ambiguous. The V and J ends lost 2 bases and 6 bases respectively, with 14 bases between them. The CDR3 consists of 15 residues. Germline CDR1 is MDHEN and CDR2 is SYDVKM. This CDR3 is CASSLSPVASQPQHF. For the CDR3, the DNA is TGTGCCAGCAGTTTAAGCCCAGTTGCTAGTCAGCCCCAGCATTTT.